A selection of T cell receptor beta chains follows, all from one sample in a study of CD8+CD57+ T cells in acquired aplastic anemia. TCRdb called the reads again in MiXCR, with one record for every CDR3 protein. This table holds roughly 93,000 distinct CDR3 sequences, about 66% found once. The sample was sorted CD4+, CD8+, or CD8+CD57+ T cells (not recorded which) from PBMCs. These receptors were taken from a human donor with aplastic anemia. The CDR3 runs from the conserved cysteine through the conserved F or W. A D gene is named only where the DNA matches it firmly. Part of the rows lack a size; the others show once, few, many or a class for expanded clones.

size: once; J: TRBJ1-5; D: -; V: TRBV19; CDR3: CASTYGQFNQPQHF; DNA: TGTGCCAGTACCTACGGACAGTTCAATCAGCCCCAGCATTTT
size: few; J: TRBJ2-3; D: -; V: TRBV24-1; CDR3: CATASVAESTDTQYF; DNA: TGTGCCACCGCCTCGGTAGCGGAAAGCACAGATACGCAGTATTTT
size: -; J: TRBJ2-7; D: TRBD2; V: TRBV12-3/TRBV12-4; CDR3: CASSETSGRTYEQYF; DNA: TGTGCCAGCAGCGAAACTAGCGGCCGTACCTACGAGCAGTACTTC
size: few; J: TRBJ2-5; D: -; V: TRBV29-1; CDR3: CSVGLLGLEETQYF; DNA: TGCAGCGTTGGGCTGTTGGGATTGGAAGAGACCCAGTACTTC
size: many; J: TRBJ2-7; D: -; V: TRBV4-1; CDR3: CASSRASQGLDYEQYF; DNA: TGCGCCAGCAGCAGGGCTAGTCAGGGGCTAGACTACGAGCAGTACTTC
size: -; J: TRBJ2-2; D: -; V: TRBV11-3; CDR3: CASSLNRLAGELFF; DNA: TGTGCCAGCAGCTTGAATAGGTTGGCCGGGGAGCTGTTTTTT
size: -; J: TRBJ1-2; D: -; V: TRBV6-5; CDR3: CASSSDIGSHYGYTF; DNA: TGTGCCAGCAGTTCTGACATCGGTAGTCACTATGGCTACACCTTC
size: -; J: TRBJ2-1; D: TRBD2; V: TRBV2; CDR3: CASSEGTSNGEQFF; DNA: TGTGCCAGCAGTGAAGGGACTAGCAATGGTGAGCAGTTCTTC
size: -; J: TRBJ2-7; D: TRBD2; V: TRBV7-9; CDR3: CASSSGLAKAYEQYF; DNA: TGTGCCAGCAGCTCCGGACTAGCGAAAGCCTACGAGCAGTACTTC
size: few; J: TRBJ2-5; D: -; V: TRBV29-1; CDR3: CSVDVGGQETQYF; DNA: TGCAGCGTTGACGTGGGGGGTCAAGAGACCCAGTACTTC
size: -; J: TRBJ2-1; D: -; V: TRBV29-1; CDR3: CSVPGRPAYNEQFF; DNA: TGCAGCGTCCCCGGTCGACCCGCCTACAATGAGCAGTTCTTC
size: -; J: TRBJ2-2; D: -; V: TRBV24-1; CDR3: CATSDLTANTGELFF; DNA: TGTGCCACCAGTGATCTAACAGCTAACACCGGGGAGCTGTTTTTT
size: many; J: TRBJ2-7; D: TRBD1; V: TRBV24-1; CDR3: CATSDFYPGTGRTPQWEEQYF; DNA: TGTGCCACCAGTGATTTCTACCCCGGGACAGGTCGTACCCCGCAGTGGGAAGAGCAGTACTTC
size: -; J: TRBJ2-7; D: TRBD1; V: TRBV20-1; CDR3: CSAEGVDRLGRYF; DNA: TGCAGTGCCGAGGGGGTGGACAGGTTGGGGAGGTACTTC
size: -; J: TRBJ1-4; D: TRBD1; V: TRBV19; CDR3: CASAGQGLWKLFF; DNA: TGTGCCAGTGCTGGACAGGGACTATGGAAACTGTTTTTT
size: -; J: TRBJ2-7; D: -; V: TRBV20-1; CDR3: CSARNPGGGYEQYF; DNA: TGCAGTGCTAGAAACCCCGGGGGAGGCTACGAGCAGTACTTC
size: -; J: TRBJ2-1; D: -; V: TRBV20-1; CDR3: CSAREDLLNEQFF; DNA: TGCAGTGCTAGAGAGGACTTGCTTAATGAGCAGTTCTTC
size: -; J: TRBJ1-2; D: TRBD1; V: TRBV25-1; CDR3: CASSGLQGAGGYTF; DNA: TGTGCCAGCAGTGGGCTACAGGGGGCTGGTGGCTACACCTTC
size: few; J: TRBJ2-7; D: TRBD1; V: TRBV5-8; CDR3: CASSPSGTGGRDEQYF; DNA: TGTGCCAGCAGCCCTTCCGGGACAGGGGGACGGGACGAGCAGTACTTC
size: -; J: TRBJ1-1; D: -; V: TRBV7-3; CDR3: CASTLDQVEAFF; DNA: TGTGCCAGCACCTTGGATCAAGTTGAAGCTTTCTTT
size: -; J: TRBJ2-5; D: -; V: TRBV15; CDR3: CATRGSGAETQYF; DNA: TGTGCCACTAGAGGTTCAGGGGCAGAGACCCAGTACTTC
size: -; J: TRBJ1-1; D: TRBD1; V: TRBV12-3/TRBV12-4; CDR3: CASRLDRGRTEAFF; DNA: TGTGCCAGCAGACTCGACAGGGGACGCACTGAAGCTTTCTTT
size: many; J: TRBJ1-1; D: -; V: TRBV4-1; CDR3: CASSQETSDSRAGAFF; DNA: TGCGCCAGCAGCCAAGAGACTTCTGACTCGAGGGCCGGAGCTTTCTTT